Shown below are 9 T cell receptor beta chains from a single sample sequenced in a study of blood T cell repertoires in COVID-19. Using immunoSEQ multiplex PCR, the repertoire was profiled, and TCRdb retains in-frame clones only, with some absent. The repertoire holds about 320,000 clones, with roughly 87% as singletons. The sample taken for sequencing was PBMCs or T cells enriched from blood (not recorded which). The receptors were sampled from a woman aged 18-35 years who had recovered from COVID-19.

The chain couples TRBV5-4 to TRBJ2-3; 7 bases fit TRBD1. The germline gives CDR1 SGHNT, CDR2 YYREEE (reference sequence). The CDR3 spans 14 residues. The V gene end was trimmed by 4 bases and the J gene end by 6 bases; junction bases not matched to a gene: 8. Here the CDR3 reads CASSPGTAWDTQYF. The CDR3 DNA reads as TGTGCCAGCAGCCCAGGGACAGCGTGGGATACGCAGTATTTT.

V gene TRBV6-5 combines with J gene TRBJ1-1; D might be TRBD1 (6 bases). Germline loops: CDR1 MNHEY, CDR2 SVGAGI. This CDR3 has 15 amino acids. V gave up 0 bases and J gave up 0 bases, with 8 bases separating them. Here the CDR3 DNA reads TGTGCCAGCAGTTACTCGGGGGGGCTGAACACTGAAGCTTTCTTT. Its protein is CASSYSGGLNTEAFF.

The V call is TRBV7-9, the J call TRBJ2-5; D is ambiguous. This CDR3 comprises 15 residues. Trimming removed 3 bases from V and 3 bases from J, with 14 bases in between. Germline V gene sequence: CDR1 SEHNR, CDR2 FQNEAQ (reference sequence). The CDR3 spells CASSLELALKETQYF. CDR3 DNA sequence: TGTGCCAGCAGCTTGGAGCTTGCACTAAAAGAGACCCAGTACTTC.

The V call is TRBV28, the J call TRBJ1-3, with TRBD1 identical over 10 bases. Germline V gene data show CDR1 as MDHEN and CDR2 as SYDVKM. The CDR3 contains 17 residues. Germline trimming cut 2 bases from V and 3 bases from J; bases unmatched to any gene: 7. The CDR3 DNA sequence: TGTGCCAGCAGTTTACCGCTAAGGACAGGGGGTGGAAACACCATATATTTT. It yields the protein CASSLPLRTGGGNTIYF.

The chain couples TRBV19 to TRBJ2-1; D uncertain. The CDR3 is made up of 11 amino acids. The germline V gene has CDR1 LNHDA and CDR2 SQIVND (reference sequence). With 3 bases removed from V and 6 bases from J, the gap between germline ends came to 3 bases. The CDR3 nucleotides read TGTGCCAGTAGTATCCGCAATGAGCAGTTCTTC. It encodes CASSIRNEQFF.

The chain joins TRBV5-6 to TRBJ2-7, with D possibly TRBD1 on 6 matching bases. The CDR3 runs to 13 residues. V lost 4 bases to trimming and J lost 1 base, with 9 bases between them. The germline V gene encodes CDR1 SGHDT and CDR2 YYEEEE. CDR3 in DNA: TGTGCCAGCAGCCTACAGGGATCCTACGAGCAGTACTTC. This translates into CASSLQGSYEQYF.

Only a few counts were recorded for this clone. The chain recombines TRBV4-3 with TRBJ1-2, with TRBD1 matching over 12 bases. CDR3 size: 15 residues. Trimming took 4 bases from V and 13 from J; bases not matched to a gene: 13. CDR1 and CDR2 from the germline V gene are LGHNA and YSLEER. CDR3 residues: CASSPQGGQGASGTF. Written as DNA, the CDR3 is TGCGCCAGCAGCCCTCAGGGGGGACAGGGGGCCTCGGGCACCTTC.

This clone appeared once. The J gene is TRBJ2-7, the V gene TRBV12-3 or TRBV12-4, with D possibly being TRBD2 (6 bases). The CDR3 is made up of 13 amino acids. Trimming cost V 2 bases and J 11 bases, with 16 bases left between them. The CDR3 DNA is TGTGCCAGCAGTTTACGGGACGGAGGGGAGGAGTACTTC. Protein: CASSLRDGGEEYF.

The V call is TRBV7-9, the J call TRBJ2-7, with D possibly matching TRBD2 (6 bases). V was clipped by 2 bases and J by 2 bases, with 10 bases between them. This CDR3 is 14 amino acids long. Germline CDR1 reads SEHNR; CDR2 reads FQNEAQ (reference sequence). CDR3 nucleotide sequence: TGTGCCAGCAGCTTAAGCGGAGGGACCTACGAGCAGTACTTC. It is translated as CASSLSGGTYEQYF.